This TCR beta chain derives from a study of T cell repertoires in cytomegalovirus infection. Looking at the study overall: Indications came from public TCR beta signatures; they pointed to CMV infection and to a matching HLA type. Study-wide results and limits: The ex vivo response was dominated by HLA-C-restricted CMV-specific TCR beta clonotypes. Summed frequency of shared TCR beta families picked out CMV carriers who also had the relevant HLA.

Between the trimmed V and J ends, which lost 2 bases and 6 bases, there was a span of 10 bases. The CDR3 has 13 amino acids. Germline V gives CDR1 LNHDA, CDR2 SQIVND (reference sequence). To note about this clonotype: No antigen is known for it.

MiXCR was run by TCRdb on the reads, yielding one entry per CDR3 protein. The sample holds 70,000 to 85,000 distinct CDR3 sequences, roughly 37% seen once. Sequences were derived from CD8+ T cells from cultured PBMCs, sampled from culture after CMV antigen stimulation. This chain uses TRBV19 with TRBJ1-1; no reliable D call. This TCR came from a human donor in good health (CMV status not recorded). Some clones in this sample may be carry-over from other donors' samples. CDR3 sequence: CASSILKGSEAFF. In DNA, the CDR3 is TGTGCCAGTAGTATATTGAAGGGATCTGAAGCTTTCTTT.